This passage covers 25 T cell receptor beta chains from one sample sequenced in a study of blood T cells in healthy people across ages. A J-beta primer mix and a sample-barcoded 5' primer were used in a second PCR of about 6 to 12 cycles. TCRdb re-analysed the 5' RACE reads in MiXCR, keeping a single row per CDR3 protein. The data show 1.5 million to 1.9 million distinct CDR3 sequences, about 42% seen once. Material: blood. The origin of the receptors is a woman aged 18-29 years in good health.

This clonotype was recorded a few times. The rearrangement links TRBV7-9 to TRBJ2-7; D uncertain. Germline-derived CDR1 and CDR2 are SEHNR and FQNEAQ (reference sequence). The CDR3 consists of 14 residues. The V end lost 5 bases, the J end lost 5 bases, and 16 bases lay between the germline ends. The CDR3, as DNA: TGTGCCAGCAGCCTACAGTTATCCTGGGACGAGCAGTACTTC. Its translation is CASSLQLSWDEQYF.

The chain recombines TRBV12-3 or TRBV12-4 with TRBJ1-2; maybe TRBD1 (5 bases). This CDR3 is 12 amino acids long. The V and J ends lost 8 bases and 4 bases respectively, with 11 bases between them. The CDR3 region is CASGPGGYGYTF. CDR3 sequence (DNA): TGTGCCAGCGGCCCCGGGGGCTATGGCTACACCTTC.

This clonotype was detected only a few times. The chain has TRBV12-3 or TRBV12-4 and TRBJ2-7; no clear D gene. Trimming removed 2 bases at V and 4 bases at J, with 9 bases between. The CDR3 sequence is 13 residues long. The CDR3 DNA reads TGTGCCAGCAGTTTATGGCACATTTACGAGCAGTACTTC. Its translation: CASSLWHIYEQYF.

The V call is TRBV4-3, the J call TRBJ1-5; the D is unclear. The CDR3 runs to 14 residues. Germline values: CDR1 LGHNA, CDR2 YSLEER. Deletions cut 4 bases from V and 0 bases from J, with 7 bases between. As DNA, the CDR3 is TGCGCCAGCAGCCCACAGCTTAGCAATCAGCCCCAGCATTTT. Protein sequence: CASSPQLSNQPQHF.

This chain links TRBV29-1 with TRBJ2-2; a weak D match, TRBD2 (7 bases). V lost 3 bases and J lost 3, with 14 bases in between. This CDR3 is built from 15 residues. Per germline, CDR1 SQVTM and CDR2 ANQGSEA. The CDR3 here is CSVDPGEGDTGELFF. The CDR3 DNA is TGCAGCGTTGACCCAGGGGAGGGGGACACCGGGGAGCTGTTTTTT.

This clonotype turned up a few times. The rearrangement uses TRBV7-9 and TRBJ2-7; 11 bases fit TRBD2. The germline gives CDR1 SEHNR, CDR2 FQNEAQ (reference sequence). This CDR3 spans 16 amino acids. Trimming cost V 5 bases and J 7 bases; bases outside gene matches: 13. CDR3: CASSPQGLAGYNEQYF. The CDR3 DNA reads TGTGCCAGCAGCCCACAAGGACTAGCGGGTTACAATGAGCAGTACTTC.

The chain carries TRBV9 and TRBJ2-3; D gene uncertain. The CDR3 spans 14 residues. From germline, CDR1 is SGDLS and CDR2 YYNGEE. V shed 1 base and J shed 0 bases, with 6 bases lying between them. DNA for the CDR3: TGTGCCAGCAGCGTATACGACAGCACAGATACGCAGTATTTT. It is translated as CASSVYDSTDTQYF. Variable domain in full (rest from reference TRBV9 and TRBJ2-3): DSGVTQTPKHLITATGQRVTLRCSPRSGDLSVYWYQQSLDQGLQFLIQYYNGEERAKGNILERFSAQQFPDLHSELNLSSLELGDSALYFCASSVYDSTDTQYFGPGTRLTVL.

V usage is TRBV6-2 or TRBV6-3 and J usage is TRBJ2-5, with 10 bases matching TRBD1. The assigned J gene may be wrong: the sequence end matches TRBJ2-7 better. Germline V CDR1 and CDR2: MNHEY, SVGEGT. The CDR3 length is 15 residues. The CDR3 region has the DNA TGTGCCAGCAGTTGGCCTGGGACAGGGGTGGACGAGCAGTACTTC. Its protein product is CASSWPGTGVDEQYF.

This clonotype occurred many times. The CDR3 loop is CASSYSGGYTDTQYF. The CDR3 DNA is TGTGCCAGCAGTTACTCGGGGGGATACACAGATACGCAGTATTTT. J is TRBJ2-3 and V is TRBV6-5; the D gene is possibly TRBD2 (6 bases). The CDR3 spans 15 residues. V gave up 0 bases and J gave up 2 bases, with 9 bases separating them. CDR1 and CDR2 from the germline V gene are MNHEY and SVGAGI.

The chain joins TRBV7-3 to TRBJ2-3; TRBD2 agrees at 8 bases. This CDR3 region has 18 residues. With 1 base clipped from V and 6 bases from J, the junction kept 15 bases outside the gene matches. Looked up from germline, CDR1 is SGHTA and CDR2 is FQGTGA. CDR3 amino acids: CASSLNSAGVQSGDTQYF. Written as DNA, the CDR3 is TGTGCCAGCAGCTTAAACTCAGCGGGAGTCCAATCGGGGGATACGCAGTATTTT.

The rearrangement joins TRBV20-1 to TRBJ2-7; D possibly corresponds to TRBD2 (6 bases). Trimming took 1 base from V and 3 from J, leaving 13 bases between them. The germline gives CDR1 DFQATT, CDR2 SNEGSKA (reference sequence). The CDR3 is 14 amino acids. Here the CDR3 reads CSARARDGGYEQYF. The CDR3 nucleotides are TGCAGTGCTAGAGCTAGGGACGGGGGCTACGAGCAGTACTTC.

The CDR3 reads CAWSPTAPGTEAFF. CDR3 coding DNA: TGTGCCTGGAGTCCGACAGCCCCGGGAACTGAAGCTTTCTTT. This chain connects TRBV30 to TRBJ1-1; TRBD1 might be the D (5 bases). CDR1 and CDR2 (germline): GTSNPN, SVGIG (reference sequence). The CDR3 is made up of 14 amino acids. V dropped 2 bases and J dropped 5 bases, with 15 bases sitting between them.

This chain links TRBV9 with TRBJ1-4; D is undetermined. The germline V and J ends were trimmed by 4 bases and 0 bases, with 13 bases remaining between them. Germline CDR1 and CDR2: SGDLS and YYNGEE. The CDR3 extends over 16 amino acids. The CDR3: CASSPEIVATNEKLFF. DNA for the CDR3: TGTGCCAGCAGCCCCGAGATTGTCGCAACTAATGAAAAACTGTTTTTT.

This sequence joins TRBV6-1 and TRBJ2-5, with 7 bases identical to TRBD1. Germline trimming cut 3 bases from V and 11 bases from J; bases unmatched to any gene: 12. Per the germline V gene, CDR1 is MNHNS and CDR2 is SASEGT. This CDR3 contains 14 residues. The CDR3 DNA reads TGTGCCAGCAGTGATCAGGGGGACCACAATGAGCAGTACTTC. Its protein is CASSDQGDHNEQYF.

The chain recombines TRBV12-3 or TRBV12-4 with TRBJ2-7, with D possibly matching TRBD1 (5 bases). The V gene lost 3 bases and the J gene lost 0 bases, with 21 bases spanning the gap. There are 18 residues in the CDR3. CDR3 sequence: CASSLGPRSALSSYEQYF. The DNA for the CDR3 is TGTGCCAGCAGTTTGGGGCCTAGGAGCGCCCTGAGCTCCTACGAGCAGTACTTC.

In this sample, this clonotype turned up many times. The chain recombines TRBV4-1 with TRBJ1-2; 9 bases agree with TRBD1. Germline CDR1 reads MGHRA; CDR2 reads YSYEKL. The CDR3 runs to 16 residues. The junction had 6 bases not matched to a gene; V was cut back by 2 bases and J by 2 bases. Written as DNA, the CDR3 is TGCGCCAGCAGCCAACCCGAGACAGGGGGGAACTATGGCTACACCTTC. Translated: CASSQPETGGNYGYTF.

The J gene is TRBJ1-5, the V gene TRBV6-2 or TRBV6-3; 9 bases are shared with TRBD1. Trimming removed 2 bases from V and 4 bases from J; junction bases left unmatched: 3. Germline V lookup: CDR1 MNHEY, CDR2 SVGEGT. This CDR3 region has 15 residues. The CDR3 loop reads CASSYAGQGNQPQHF. CDR3 bases: TGTGCCAGCAGTTACGCTGGACAGGGGAATCAGCCCCAGCATTTT.

The chain combines TRBV2 with TRBJ1-2; 7 nucleotides align to TRBD1. J was trimmed by 7 bases and V by 9 bases; bases with no gene match: 20. The CDR3 consists of 16 residues. CDR1 is SNHLY, CDR2 FYNNEI, per germline. The CDR3 coding sequence is TGTGCCAGAATCGGGACAGTTTCGGCCTTAGAGGGTGGCTACACCTTC. Translated, it gives CARIGTVSALEGGYTF.

In its sample, this clonotype was seen a few times. The V call is TRBV27, the J call TRBJ2-1; 7 nucleotides align to TRBD2. The germline V gene encodes CDR1 MNHEY and CDR2 SMNVEV (reference sequence). CDR3 length equals 14 residues. V gave up 8 bases and J gave up 5 bases; unmatched junction bases: 9. The CDR3 bases are TGTGCCAGCGGCGCTAGCGGTCCCAACAATGAGCAGTTCTTC. It translates to CASGASGPNNEQFF.

In its sample, this clonotype was seen a few times. V is TRBV6-1 and J is TRBJ2-1, with TRBD2 identical over 11 bases. The CDR3 totals 15 residues. The V gene end was trimmed by 4 bases and the J gene end by 5 bases; junction bases not matched to a gene: 4. The germline V gene has CDR1 MNHNS and CDR2 SASEGT. The chain's CDR3 is CASSGGTSGHNEQFF. The CDR3 DNA sequence: TGTGCCAGCAGTGGGGGGACTAGCGGCCACAATGAGCAGTTCTTC.

The table lists this clonotype with a few counts. The chain joins TRBV21-1 to TRBJ2-1. TRBV21-1 counts as a pseudogene. The CDR3 consists of 14 residues. CDR3 nucleotide sequence: TGTGCCAGCAGCACAAAGCGGACCTACAATGAGCAGTTCTTC. Its translation: CASSTKRTYNEQFF.

This clonotype has only a few counts. The chain combines TRBV27 with TRBJ1-2; D ambiguous. Trimming left V 5 bases short and J 8 bases short, with 15 bases between. Germline V lookup: CDR1 MNHEY, CDR2 SMNVEV (reference sequence). This CDR3 spans 13 amino acids. The CDR3 loop is CASSVGPNQGYTF. CDR3 sequence (DNA): TGTGCCAGCAGTGTAGGACCAAACCAGGGCTACACCTTC.

The chain carries TRBV7-2 and TRBJ2-6; D ambiguous. The CDR3 contains 16 residues. Deletions cut 5 bases from V and 2 bases from J, with 13 bases between. Looked up from germline, CDR1 is SGHTA and CDR2 is FQGNSA. CDR3 amino acids: CASSLQSSPGANVLTF. Here the CDR3 DNA reads TGTGCCAGCAGCCTTCAGAGTTCTCCTGGGGCCAACGTCCTGACTTTC.

In this sample, this clonotype turned up a few times. J is TRBJ2-7 and V is TRBV27; TRBD1 aligns across 7 bases. With V trimmed by 5 bases and J by 4 bases, 11 bases remained unmatched. Germline V gene data show CDR1 as MNHEY and CDR2 as SMNVEV (reference sequence). The CDR3 totals 15 residues. The chain's CDR3 is CASSQRLGQRYEQYF. CDR3 bases: TGTGCCAGCAGTCAACGTCTGGGACAGCGATACGAGCAGTACTTC.

This clonotype occurred a few times. The gene calls are TRBV18 and TRBJ2-3; D is unresolved. Trimming pared 6 bases from V and 2 bases from J, leaving 21 bases between. The CDR3 spans 17 residues. The germline CDR1 and CDR2 sequences are KGHSH and LQKENI. The CDR3 region has the DNA TGTGCCAGCTCTTGGGGTCAAAGAAAAAGAAACACAGATACGCAGTATTTT. Its protein is CASSWGQRKRNTDTQYF.